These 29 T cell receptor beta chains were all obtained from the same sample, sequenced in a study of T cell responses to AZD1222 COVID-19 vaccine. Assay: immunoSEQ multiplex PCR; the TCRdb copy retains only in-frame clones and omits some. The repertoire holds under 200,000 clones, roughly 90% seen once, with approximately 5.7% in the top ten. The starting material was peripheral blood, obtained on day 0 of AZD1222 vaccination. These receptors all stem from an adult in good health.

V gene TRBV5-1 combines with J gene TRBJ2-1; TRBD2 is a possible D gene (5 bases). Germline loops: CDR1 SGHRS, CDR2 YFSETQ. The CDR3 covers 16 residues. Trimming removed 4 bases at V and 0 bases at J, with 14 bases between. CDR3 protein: CASSPDLGSSYNEQFF. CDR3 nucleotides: TGCGCCAGCAGCCCTGACTTGGGGAGCTCCTACAATGAGCAGTTCTTC. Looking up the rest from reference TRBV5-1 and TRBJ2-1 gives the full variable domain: KAGVTQTPRYLIKTRGQQVTLSCSPISGHRSVSWYQQTPGQGLQFLFEYFSETQRNKGNFPGRFSGRQFSNSRSEMNVSTLELGDSALYLCASSPDLGSSYNEQFFGPGTRLTVL.

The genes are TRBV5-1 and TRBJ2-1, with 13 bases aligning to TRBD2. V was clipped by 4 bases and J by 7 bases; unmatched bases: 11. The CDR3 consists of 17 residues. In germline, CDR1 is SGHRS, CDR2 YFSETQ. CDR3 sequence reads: CASSLTPGLAGYNEQFF. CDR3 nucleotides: TGCGCCAGCAGCCTTACCCCGGGACTAGCGGGATATAATGAGCAGTTCTTC.

CDR3 sequence: CASSSTGSPRGQETQYF. The CDR3 bases are TGCGCCAGCAGCTCGACAGGGTCGCCCAGAGGTCAAGAGACCCAGTACTTC. V and J are TRBV5-1 and TRBJ2-5; 7 bases map to TRBD1. The CDR3 is 17 amino acids. The V and J ends lost 3 bases and 2 bases, in that order; junction bases with no gene match: 13. Germline-derived CDR1 and CDR2 are SGHRS and YFSETQ.

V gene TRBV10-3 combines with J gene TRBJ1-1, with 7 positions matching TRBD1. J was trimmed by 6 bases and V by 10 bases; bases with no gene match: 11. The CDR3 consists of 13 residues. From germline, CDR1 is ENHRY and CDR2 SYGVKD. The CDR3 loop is CATMEGARSEAFF. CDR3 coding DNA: TGTGCCACCATGGAGGGGGCGAGGTCTGAAGCTTTCTTT.

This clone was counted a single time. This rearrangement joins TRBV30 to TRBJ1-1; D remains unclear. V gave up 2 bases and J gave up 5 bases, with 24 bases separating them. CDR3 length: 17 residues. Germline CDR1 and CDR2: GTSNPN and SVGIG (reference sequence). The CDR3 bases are TGTGCCTGGAGTAGATGGGATGGAGGTCCACACTATACTGAAGCTTTCTTT. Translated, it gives CAWSRWDGGPHYTEAFF.

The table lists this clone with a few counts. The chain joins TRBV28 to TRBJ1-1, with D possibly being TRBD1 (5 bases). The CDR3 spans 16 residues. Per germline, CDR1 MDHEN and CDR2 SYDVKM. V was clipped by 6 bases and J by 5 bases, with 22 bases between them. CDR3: CASRSRTPGGETEAFF. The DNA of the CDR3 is TGTGCCAGCAGGAGTCGGACCCCGGGGGGGGAGACTGAAGCTTTCTTT.

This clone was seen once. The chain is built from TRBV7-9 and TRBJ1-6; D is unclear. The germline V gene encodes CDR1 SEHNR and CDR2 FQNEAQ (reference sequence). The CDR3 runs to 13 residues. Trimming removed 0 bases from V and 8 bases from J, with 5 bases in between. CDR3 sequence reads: CASSLAQDSPLHF. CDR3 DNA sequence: TGTGCCAGCAGCTTAGCGCAGGATTCACCCCTCCACTTT.

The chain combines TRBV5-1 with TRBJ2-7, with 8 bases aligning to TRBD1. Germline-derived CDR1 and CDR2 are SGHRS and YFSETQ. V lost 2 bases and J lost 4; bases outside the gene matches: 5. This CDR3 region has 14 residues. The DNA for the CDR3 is TGCGCCAGCAGCTTTCAGGGGGCCACATACGAGCAGTACTTC. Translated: CASSFQGATYEQYF.

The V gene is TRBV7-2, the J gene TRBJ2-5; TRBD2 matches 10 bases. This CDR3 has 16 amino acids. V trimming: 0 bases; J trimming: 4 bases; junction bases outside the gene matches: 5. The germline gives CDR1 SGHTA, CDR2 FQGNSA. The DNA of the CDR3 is TGTGCCAGCAGCTTAGCCGCTAGCGGGGGTCGAGAGACCCAGTACTTC. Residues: CASSLAASGGRETQYF.

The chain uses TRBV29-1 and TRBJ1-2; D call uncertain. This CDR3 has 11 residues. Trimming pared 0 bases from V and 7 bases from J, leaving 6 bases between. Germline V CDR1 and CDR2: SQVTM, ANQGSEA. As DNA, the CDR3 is TGCAGCGTTGAAGAGGCGTTTGGCTACACCTTC. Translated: CSVEEAFGYTF.

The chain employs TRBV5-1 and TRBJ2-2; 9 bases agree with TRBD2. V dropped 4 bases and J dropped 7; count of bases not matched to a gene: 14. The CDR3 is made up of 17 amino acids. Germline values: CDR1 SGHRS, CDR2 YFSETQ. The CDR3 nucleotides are TGCGCCAGCAGCATGAATCGGAAAGCGGGGGGTATCGGGGAGCTGTTTTTT. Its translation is CASSMNRKAGGIGELFF.

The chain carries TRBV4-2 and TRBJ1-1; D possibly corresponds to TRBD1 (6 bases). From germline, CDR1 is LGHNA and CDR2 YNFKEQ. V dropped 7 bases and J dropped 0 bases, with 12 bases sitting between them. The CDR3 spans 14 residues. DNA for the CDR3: TGTGCCAGCATTAGGACAGACGTGAACACTGAAGCTTTCTTT. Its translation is CASIRTDVNTEAFF.

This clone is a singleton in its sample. CDR3 bases: TGTGCCAGCAGTGTCCGAGGGGACACTGAAGCTTTCTTT. This sequence encodes CASSVRGDTEAFF. The chain joins TRBV2 to TRBJ1-1, with D maybe TRBD1 (5 bases). The V end lost 4 bases, the J end lost 3 bases, and 9 bases lay between the germline ends. Germline-derived CDR1 and CDR2 are SNHLY and FYNNEI. The CDR3 is made up of 13 amino acids.

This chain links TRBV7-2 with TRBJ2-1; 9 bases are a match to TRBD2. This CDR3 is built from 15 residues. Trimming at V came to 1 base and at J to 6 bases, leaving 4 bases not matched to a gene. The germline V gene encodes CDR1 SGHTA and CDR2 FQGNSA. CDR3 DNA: TGTGCCAGCAGCTTAGTAGCTAGCGGGGCCAATGAGCAGTTCTTC. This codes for CASSLVASGANEQFF.

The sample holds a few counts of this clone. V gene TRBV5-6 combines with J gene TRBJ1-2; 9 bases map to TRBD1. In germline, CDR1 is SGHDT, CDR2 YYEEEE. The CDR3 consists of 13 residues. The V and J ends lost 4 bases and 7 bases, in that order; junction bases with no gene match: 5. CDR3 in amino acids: CASSEGTGPGYTF. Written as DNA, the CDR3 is TGTGCCAGCAGCGAAGGGACAGGGCCTGGCTACACCTTC.

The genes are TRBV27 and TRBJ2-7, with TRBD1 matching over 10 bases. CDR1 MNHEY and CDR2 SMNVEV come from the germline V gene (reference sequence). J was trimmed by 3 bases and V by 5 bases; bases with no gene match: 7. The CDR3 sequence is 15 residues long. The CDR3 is CASSRTGGLFYEQYF. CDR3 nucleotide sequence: TGTGCCAGCAGTCGGACAGGGGGATTGTTCTACGAGCAGTACTTC.

CDR3 sequence: CASSLGSGNLNTEAFF. CDR3 nucleotide sequence: TGTGCCAGCAGCTTAGGGTCAGGGAATTTGAACACTGAAGCTTTCTTT. The V call is TRBV7-9, the J call TRBJ1-1; possibly TRBD1 for D (5 bases). Germline V gives CDR1 SEHNR, CDR2 FQNEAQ (reference sequence). The CDR3 loop spans 16 amino acids. The germline V and J ends were trimmed by 1 base and 0 bases, with 12 bases remaining between them.

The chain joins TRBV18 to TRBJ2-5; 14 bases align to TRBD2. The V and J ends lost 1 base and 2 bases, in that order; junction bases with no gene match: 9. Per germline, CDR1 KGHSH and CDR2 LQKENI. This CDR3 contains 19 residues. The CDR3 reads CASSPLPWTSGRTQETQYF. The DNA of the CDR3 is TGTGCCAGCTCACCACTCCCCTGGACTAGCGGGAGGACGCAAGAGACCCAGTACTTC.

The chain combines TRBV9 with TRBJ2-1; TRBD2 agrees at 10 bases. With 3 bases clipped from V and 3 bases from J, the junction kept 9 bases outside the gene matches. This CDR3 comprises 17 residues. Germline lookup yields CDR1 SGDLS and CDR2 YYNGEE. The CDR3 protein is CASSEASGSGYYNEQFF. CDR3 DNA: TGTGCCAGCAGCGAGGCTAGCGGGAGCGGGTACTACAATGAGCAGTTCTTC.

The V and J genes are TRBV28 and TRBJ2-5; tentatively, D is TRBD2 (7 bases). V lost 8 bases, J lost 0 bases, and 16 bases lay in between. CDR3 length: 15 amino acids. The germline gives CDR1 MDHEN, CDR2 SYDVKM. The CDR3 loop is CASHEGGANQETQYF. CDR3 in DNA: TGTGCCAGCCATGAAGGGGGGGCAAACCAAGAGACCCAGTACTTC.

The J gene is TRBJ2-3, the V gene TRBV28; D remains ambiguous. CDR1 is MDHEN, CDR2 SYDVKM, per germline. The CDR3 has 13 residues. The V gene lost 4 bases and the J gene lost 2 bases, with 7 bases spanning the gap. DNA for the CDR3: TGTGCCAGCAGTTCCCCCGACACAGATACGCAGTATTTT. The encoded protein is CASSSPDTDTQYF. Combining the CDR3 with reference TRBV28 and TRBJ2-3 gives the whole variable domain DVKVTQSSRYLVKRTGEKVFLECVQDMDHENMFWYRQDPGLGLRLIYFSYDVKMKEKGDIPEGYSVSREKKERFSLILESASTNQTSMYLCASSSPDTDTQYFGPGTRLTVL.

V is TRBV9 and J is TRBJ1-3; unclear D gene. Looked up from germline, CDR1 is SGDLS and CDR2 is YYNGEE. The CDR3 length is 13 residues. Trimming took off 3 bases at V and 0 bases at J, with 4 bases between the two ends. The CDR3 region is CASSAPSGNTIYF. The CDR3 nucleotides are TGTGCCAGCAGCGCCCCCTCTGGAAACACCATATATTTT.

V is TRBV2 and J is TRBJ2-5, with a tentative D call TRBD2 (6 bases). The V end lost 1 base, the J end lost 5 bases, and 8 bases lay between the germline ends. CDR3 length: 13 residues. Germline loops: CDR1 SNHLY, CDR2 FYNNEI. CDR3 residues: CASSEVEGETQYF. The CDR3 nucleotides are TGTGCCAGCAGTGAAGTGGAGGGGGAGACCCAGTACTTC. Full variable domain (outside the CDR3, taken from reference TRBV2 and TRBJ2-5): EPEVTQTPSHQVTQMGQEVILRCVPISNHLYFYWYRQILGQKVEFLVSFYNNEISEKSEIFDDQFSVERPDGSNFTLKIRSTKLEDSAMYFCASSEVEGETQYFGPGTRLLVL.

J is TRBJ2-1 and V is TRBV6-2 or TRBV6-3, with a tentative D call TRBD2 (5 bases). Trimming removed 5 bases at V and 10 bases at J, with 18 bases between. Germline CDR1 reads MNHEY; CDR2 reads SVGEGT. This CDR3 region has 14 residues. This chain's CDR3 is CASSGNQAASEQFF. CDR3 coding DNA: TGTGCCAGCAGTGGGAACCAAGCGGCCTCCGAGCAGTTCTTC.

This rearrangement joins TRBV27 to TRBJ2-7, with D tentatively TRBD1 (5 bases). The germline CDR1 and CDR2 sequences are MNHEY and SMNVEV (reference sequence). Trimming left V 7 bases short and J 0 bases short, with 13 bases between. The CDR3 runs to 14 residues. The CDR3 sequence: CASMPTVLSYEQYF. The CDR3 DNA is TGTGCCAGCATGCCGACAGTTCTCTCCTACGAGCAGTACTTC.

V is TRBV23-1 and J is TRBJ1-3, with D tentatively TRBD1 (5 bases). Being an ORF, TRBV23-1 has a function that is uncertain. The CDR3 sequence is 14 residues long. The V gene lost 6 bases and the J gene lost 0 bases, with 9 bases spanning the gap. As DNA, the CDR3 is TGCGCCAGCAGACAGGAGACCTCTGGAAACACCATATATTTT. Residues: CASRQETSGNTIYF.

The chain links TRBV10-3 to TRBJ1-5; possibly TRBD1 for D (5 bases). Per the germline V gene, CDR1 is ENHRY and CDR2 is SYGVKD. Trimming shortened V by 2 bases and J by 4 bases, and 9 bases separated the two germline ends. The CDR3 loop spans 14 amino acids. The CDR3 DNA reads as TGTGCCATCAGTGAGGGGGGTCTGAATCAGCCCCAGCATTTT. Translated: CAISEGGLNQPQHF.

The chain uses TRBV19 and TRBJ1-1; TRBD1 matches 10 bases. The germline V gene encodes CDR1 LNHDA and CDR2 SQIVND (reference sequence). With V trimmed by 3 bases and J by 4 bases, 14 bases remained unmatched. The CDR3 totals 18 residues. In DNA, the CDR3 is TGTGCCAGTAGTATGGGACAGGGGTTGGGAATCCGCGGCACTGAAGCTTTCTTT. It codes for CASSMGQGLGIRGTEAFF.

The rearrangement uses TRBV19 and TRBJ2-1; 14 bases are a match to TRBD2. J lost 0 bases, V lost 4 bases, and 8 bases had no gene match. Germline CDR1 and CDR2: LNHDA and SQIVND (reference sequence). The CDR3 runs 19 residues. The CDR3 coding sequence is TGTGCCAGTAGTAAGGTTCGGACTAGCGGGAGGAGCTCCTACAATGAGCAGTTCTTC. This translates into CASSKVRTSGRSSYNEQFF.